A selection of T cell receptor beta chains follows, all from one sample in a study of technical replicates of blood from a few donors. Some clones are missing from TCRdb's copy, which holds only in-frame ones; the method was immunoSEQ multiplex PCR. This sample yields 84,000 or so clones, of which 94% are seen a single time; roughly 0.25% belongs to the top ten. The sample comprised T cells isolated from PBMCs. These receptors originate from a human donor in good health. The CDR3 runs from the conserved cysteine through the conserved F or W. Each record gives: V gene, D gene, clone size, J gene, CDR3 DNA, CDR3 protein. The D gene is left open where the match is weak. Part of the rows lack a size; the others show once, few, many or a class for expanded clones.

V: TRBV5-1
D: -
size: once
J: TRBJ1-5
DNA: TGCGCCAGCAGCCCCGGGACACTTAGCAATCAGCCCCAGCATTTT
CDR3: CASSPGTLSNQPQHF

V: TRBV5-1
D: -
size: -
J: TRBJ2-7
DNA: TGCGCCAGCAGCCGACTAGACCACTACGAGCAGTACTTC
CDR3: CASSRLDHYEQYF

V: TRBV6-4
D: TRBD2
size: -
J: TRBJ2-1
DNA: TGTGCCAGCAGCCGGGGACTAGCGGGGGGCCCGAACAATGAGCAGTTCTTC
CDR3: CASSRGLAGGPNNEQFF

V: TRBV6-6
D: TRBD1
size: once
J: TRBJ1-5
DNA: TGTGCCAGCAAGGACGGACAGGGGCAGCCCCAGCATTTT
CDR3: CASKDGQGQPQHF

V: TRBV4-2
D: -
size: -
J: TRBJ2-7
DNA: TGTGCCAGCACCACGGACTGGGAAAGTTACGAGCAGTACTTC
CDR3: CASTTDWESYEQYF

V: TRBV27
D: TRBD1
size: -
J: TRBJ2-7
DNA: TGTGCCAGCAGTTTATCATATACGGGACAGTCCTACGAGCAGTACTTC
CDR3: CASSLSYTGQSYEQYF

V: TRBV4-1
D: -
size: -
J: TRBJ2-6
DNA: TGCGCCAGCAATACAGGGACTGGGGCCAACGTCCTGACTTTC
CDR3: CASNTGTGANVLTF

V: TRBV2
D: -
size: -
J: TRBJ1-1
DNA: TGTGCCAGCATGAGGGGGATGAACACTGAAGCTTTCTTT
CDR3: CASMRGMNTEAFF

V: TRBV5-1
D: -
size: -
J: TRBJ1-2
DNA: TGCGCCAGCAGCTTGGCCGCAGGGAAGAACTATGGCTACACCTTC
CDR3: CASSLAAGKNYGYTF

V: TRBV19
D: TRBD2
size: -
J: TRBJ2-1
DNA: TGTGCCAGGCCGACTAGCGGGTTTCTTATGGAGGCCTACAATGAGCAGTTCTTC
CDR3: CARPTSGFLMEAYNEQFF

V: TRBV5-1
D: TRBD2
size: -
J: TRBJ2-1
DNA: TGCGCCAGCAGCCAGGGACTAGGTCTCAATGAGCAGTTCTTC
CDR3: CASSQGLGLNEQFF

V: TRBV4-1
D: TRBD1
size: -
J: TRBJ2-1
DNA: TGCGCCAGCAGCCGAGGAGGGACAGGGCTCAATGAGCAGTTCTTC
CDR3: CASSRGGTGLNEQFF

V: TRBV2
D: TRBD2
size: -
J: TRBJ2-1
DNA: TGTGCCAGCAGCCCAGGCGGGACTAGTCCCTACAATGAGCAGTTCTTC
CDR3: CASSPGGTSPYNEQFF

V: TRBV28
D: -
size: -
J: TRBJ2-7
DNA: TGTGCCAGCAGTTTAAGGGGGATGTGGGGTGCGGGGCAGTACTTC
CDR3: CASSLRGMWGAGQYF

V: TRBV7-2
D: TRBD2
size: -
J: TRBJ2-3
DNA: TGTGCCAGCAGCTACGGACTAGCGGGAGGGCCCGCTAGCACAGATACGCAGTATTTT
CDR3: CASSYGLAGGPASTDTQYF

V: TRBV18
D: TRBD1
size: -
J: TRBJ2-2
DNA: TGTGCCAGCTCACCACCTCCGGGACAGCACACCGGGGAGCTGTTTTTT
CDR3: CASSPPPGQHTGELFF

V: TRBV2
D: -
size: -
J: TRBJ1-2
DNA: TGTGCCAGCAGTGATAGGGGTTATGGCTACACCTTC
CDR3: CASSDRGYGYTF

V: TRBV29-1
D: -
size: once
J: TRBJ1-1
DNA: TGCAGCGTTAAAAGCCGGTACGGCACTGAAGCTTTCTTT
CDR3: CSVKSRYGTEAFF

V: TRBV18
D: -
size: -
J: TRBJ2-6
DNA: TGTGCCAGCTCACCGGGGGGAAGCTCTGGGGCCAACGTCCTGACTTTC
CDR3: CASSPGGSSGANVLTF

V: TRBV21-1
D: -
size: -
J: TRBJ1-5
DNA: TGTATGCACAGGGCCAGCAATCAGCCCCAGCATTTT
CDR3: CMHRASNQPQHF

V: TRBV28
D: -
size: -
J: TRBJ1-5
DNA: TGTGCCAGCAGTTTGAAGCTCTTCGGCAATCAGCCCCAGCATTTT
CDR3: CASSLKLFGNQPQHF

V: TRBV2
D: -
size: -
J: TRBJ2-4
DNA: TGTGCCAGCAGTGACACCACAGGGTTAGGAAACATTCAGTACTTC
CDR3: CASSDTTGLGNIQYF

V: TRBV15
D: -
size: -
J: TRBJ2-1
DNA: TGTGCCACCCGATCCTCAGACAATGAGCAGTTCTTC
CDR3: CATRSSDNEQFF

V: TRBV5-1
D: -
size: -
J: TRBJ2-7
DNA: TGCGCCAGCAGCTTGGGGCTGCGTCCCGCGGACTACGAGCAGTACTTC
CDR3: CASSLGLRPADYEQYF

V: TRBV4-1
D: -
size: -
J: TRBJ2-1
DNA: TGCGCCAGCAGCAGGTTACTAGCCGGCAATGAGCAGTTCTTC
CDR3: CASSRLLAGNEQFF

V: TRBV5-1
D: TRBD1
size: -
J: TRBJ2-7
DNA: TGCGCCAGCAGCTTGGGCCCCCTCCGGGACAGGGGATATATACCCTACGAGCAGTACTTC
CDR3: CASSLGPLRDRGYIPYEQYF

V: TRBV11-2
D: -
size: -
J: TRBJ2-1
DNA: TGTGCCAGCAGCTTAGGGACTACCTCGTTTTACAATGAGCAGTTCTTC
CDR3: CASSLGTTSFYNEQFF

V: TRBV11-2
D: TRBD1
size: -
J: TRBJ1-4
DNA: TGTGCCAGCAGCTTAGGCCGACAGGGGGCTCCTGAAAAACTGTTTTTT
CDR3: CASSLGRQGAPEKLFF

V: TRBV5-1
D: TRBD1
size: -
J: TRBJ1-1
DNA: TGCGCCAGCAGCCTCGGACAGGGATGGGTTATGAACACTGAAGCTTTCTTT
CDR3: CASSLGQGWVMNTEAFF

V: TRBV5-1
D: -
size: once
J: TRBJ1-1
DNA: TGCGCCAGCAGCTTGGCCGGGGGGCGGAACACTGAAGCTTTCTTT
CDR3: CASSLAGGRNTEAFF

V: TRBV2
D: TRBD2
size: -
J: TRBJ2-5
DNA: TGTGCCAGCAGTGGGCCTAGCGGGGCCCAAGAGACCCAGTACTTC
CDR3: CASSGPSGAQETQYF

V: TRBV10-2
D: TRBD1
size: -
J: TRBJ1-1
DNA: TGCGCCCCCGGGACAGGGTACGGGAGAGCTTTCTTT
CDR3: CAPGTGYGRAFF

V: TRBV6-6
D: TRBD1
size: -
J: TRBJ2-1
DNA: TGTGCCAGCAGCCGACGGGACAGCTACAATGAGCAGTTCTTC
CDR3: CASSRRDSYNEQFF

V: TRBV5-6
D: -
size: -
J: TRBJ1-2
DNA: TGTGCCAGCAGCTTTATAACAGGGTCTCGTTTCACCTTC
CDR3: CASSFITGSRFTF

V: TRBV6-1
D: TRBD2
size: once
J: TRBJ2-1
DNA: TGTGCCAGCAGTGACGCCGCGGCGGGAGGGCCCAATGAGCAGTTCTTC
CDR3: CASSDAAAGGPNEQFF

V: TRBV6-5
D: -
size: -
J: TRBJ1-1
DNA: TGTGCCAGCAATGGATGGAGGACTGAAGCTTTCTTT
CDR3: CASNGWRTEAFF

V: TRBV4-1
D: TRBD2
size: -
J: TRBJ2-5
DNA: TGCGCCAGCAGCCAGAATGGACTAGCTTGGGAGACCCAGTACTTC
CDR3: CASSQNGLAWETQYF

V: TRBV5-1
D: TRBD1
size: -
J: TRBJ1-1
DNA: TGCGCCAGCAGCTTGGCCGGAGGGGGCGGCACTGAAGCTTTCTTT
CDR3: CASSLAGGGGTEAFF

V: TRBV7-7
D: -
size: -
J: TRBJ2-7
DNA: TGTGCCAGCAGCCCAGGGGCGGGAGAGGGCTACGAGCAGTACTTC
CDR3: CASSPGAGEGYEQYF

V: TRBV29-1
D: -
size: -
J: TRBJ2-7
DNA: TGCAGCGTTGAAACGAGCGGACAGTCCTACGAGCAGTACTTC
CDR3: CSVETSGQSYEQYF

V: TRBV10-2
D: -
size: -
J: TRBJ1-1
DNA: TGCGCCAGCGTCGGGGGGATGAACACTGAAGCTTTCTTT
CDR3: CASVGGMNTEAFF

V: TRBV14
D: -
size: -
J: TRBJ2-7
DNA: TGTGCCAGCAGCCCCCTCCCCGACACGGTGATCTACGAGCAGTACTTC
CDR3: CASSPLPDTVIYEQYF

V: TRBV19
D: -
size: -
J: TRBJ1-1
DNA: TGTGCCAGTAGCCGGGTGAACACTGAAGCTTTCTTT
CDR3: CASSRVNTEAFF

V: TRBV6-1
D: TRBD2
size: -
J: TRBJ2-7
DNA: TGTGCCAGCAGTGACCCTGCGAGCGGGAACTACGAGCAGTACTTC
CDR3: CASSDPASGNYEQYF

V: TRBV29-1
D: -
size: -
J: TRBJ2-2
DNA: TGCAGCGCCTACGAGGGCTATCACACCGGGGAGCTGTTTTTT
CDR3: CSAYEGYHTGELFF

V: TRBV7-2
D: TRBD1
size: -
J: TRBJ1-2
DNA: TGTGCCAGCAGCTTGACAGGGGAGGGGAGGGGTTATAACTATGGCTACACCTTC
CDR3: CASSLTGEGRGYNYGYTF

V: TRBV30
D: -
size: -
J: TRBJ2-1
DNA: TGTGCCTGGACCGGTAGCTCCTACAATGAGCAGTTCTTC
CDR3: CAWTGSSYNEQFF

V: TRBV9
D: -
size: once
J: TRBJ2-7
DNA: TGTGCCAGCAGCGTAGGGCCGATGGGGGGGCTCTCCTACGAGCAGTACTTC
CDR3: CASSVGPMGGLSYEQYF

V: TRBV9
D: TRBD2
size: -
J: TRBJ2-7
DNA: TGTGCCAGCAGCGTAGCTGGGGGGGGCTACGAGCAGTACTTC
CDR3: CASSVAGGGYEQYF

V: TRBV28
D: TRBD2
size: -
J: TRBJ2-3
DNA: TGTGCCAGCAGTTTAGCGGGAGGGCCAGATACGCAGTATTTT
CDR3: CASSLAGGPDTQYF

V: TRBV2
D: -
size: -
J: TRBJ2-1
DNA: TGTGCCAGCGAGATGCCTCAAGCGGGCTCCTACAATGAGCAGTTCTTC
CDR3: CASEMPQAGSYNEQFF

V: TRBV28
D: TRBD1
size: once
J: TRBJ2-7
DNA: TGTGCCAGCAGTTCCCAGGGGGCGGTTAACGAGCAGTACTTC
CDR3: CASSSQGAVNEQYF

V: TRBV30
D: -
size: -
J: TRBJ2-7
DNA: TGTGCCTGGAAGGCGGTCTACGAGCAGTACTTC
CDR3: CAWKAVYEQYF

V: TRBV5-1
D: TRBD1
size: -
J: TRBJ1-2
DNA: TGCGCCAGCAGATCGGGACAGGCACAGTCGCTCTATGGCTACACCTTC
CDR3: CASRSGQAQSLYGYTF

V: TRBV7-9
D: TRBD1
size: -
J: TRBJ1-4
DNA: TGTGCCAGCAGCCGTTCCGGGGACAGGGTTGAAACTAATGAAAAACTGTTTTTT
CDR3: CASSRSGDRVETNEKLFF

V: TRBV2
D: TRBD1
size: -
J: TRBJ2-2
DNA: TGTGCCAGCAGTGAAGTGATCGGGACAGGTCACACCGGGGAGCTGTTTTTT
CDR3: CASSEVIGTGHTGELFF

V: TRBV9
D: TRBD2
size: -
J: TRBJ2-7
DNA: TGTGCCAGCAGCTCTCAGCGGGGGGGTGACAACGAGCAGTACTTC
CDR3: CASSSQRGGDNEQYF

V: TRBV11-3
D: -
size: once
J: TRBJ2-1
DNA: TGTGCCAGCAGCTTAGGAGGGAGTTACAATGAGCAGTTCTTC
CDR3: CASSLGGSYNEQFF